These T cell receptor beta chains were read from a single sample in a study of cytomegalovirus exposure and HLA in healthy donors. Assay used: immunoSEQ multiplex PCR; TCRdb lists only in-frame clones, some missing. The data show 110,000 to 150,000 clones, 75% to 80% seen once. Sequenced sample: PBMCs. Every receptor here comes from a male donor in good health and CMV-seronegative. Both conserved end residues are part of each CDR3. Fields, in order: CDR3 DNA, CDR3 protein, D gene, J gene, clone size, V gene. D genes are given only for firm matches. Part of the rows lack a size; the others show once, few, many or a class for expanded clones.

TGTGCCAGCAGCCCGGGGGGACAGGGGCTCTATGGCTACACCTTC	CASSPGGQGLYGYTF	TRBD1	TRBJ1-2	once	TRBV7-9
TGTGCCAGCAGCCCAGAGGGAGGGGAGGAGACCCAGTACTTC	CASSPEGGEETQYF	TRBD2	TRBJ2-5	.	TRBV6-6
TGTGCCAGCTCACCACGTCACGGGCTAGCGAACATTCAGTACTTC	CASSPRHGLANIQYF	.	TRBJ2-4	.	TRBV18
TGTGCCAGCAGTCCCCGACGACTTACGGGCAATGAGCAGTTCTTC	CASSPRRLTGNEQFF	.	TRBJ2-1	few	TRBV27
TGTGCCAGTAGTAATCCCCAGACAGGGGGAAAAGAGACCCAGTACTTC	CASSNPQTGGKETQYF	TRBD1	TRBJ2-5	.	TRBV19
TGTGCCAGCAGCTTAGAGGACTCGAACACTGAAGCTTTCTTT	CASSLEDSNTEAFF	.	TRBJ1-1	few	TRBV7-9
TGTGCCAGCAGTTACTCCCGGCGGGGGGACTATGGCTACACCTTC	CASSYSRRGDYGYTF	.	TRBJ1-2	.	TRBV6-5
TGTGCCAGCAGTGCGTCCCGGGACAGGGGGCGATCCTACAATGAGCAGTTCTTC	CASSASRDRGRSYNEQFF	TRBD1	TRBJ2-1	.	TRBV6-1
TGTGCCAGCAGCTCGGGGACTAGCAATGAGCAGTTCTTC	CASSSGTSNEQFF	TRBD2	TRBJ2-1	.	TRBV11-2
TGCGCCAGCAGCCCCGGGATAGGGTCCTACGAGCAGTACTTC	CASSPGIGSYEQYF	.	TRBJ2-7	many	TRBV4-1
TGCAGCGCCGTTCGGGGAGTGAATGAGCAGTTCTTC	CSAVRGVNEQFF	.	TRBJ2-1	.	TRBV29-1
TGCGCCAGCAGCCAAGATATAACCACTAGTGGCGGGGGGACGGAGACCCAGTACTTC	CASSQDITTSGGGTETQYF	TRBD2	TRBJ2-5	.	TRBV4-3
TGTGCCAGCAGTTTCCAATCAGGCGATAATTCACCCCTCCACTTT	CASSFQSGDNSPLHF	.	TRBJ1-6	.	TRBV27
TGTGCCAGCAGTACTAGCGGAGGGGAGGTGGAGACCCAGTACTTC	CASSTSGGEVETQYF	TRBD2	TRBJ2-5	few	TRBV2
TGTGCCAGCAAGGAGCGGGTCAACGAGCAGTACTTC	CASKERVNEQYF	.	TRBJ2-7	.	TRBV6-6
TGCGCCAGCAGCTTGGGCCAGGAAAGAATGAAATCCACCTTC	CASSLGQERMKSTF	.	TRBJ1-2	.	TRBV5-1
TGTGCCAGTAGTATTGCCGGTCGGGGACTAGCGGGGGGGCGCCCCTACGAGCAGTACTTC	CASSIAGRGLAGGRPYEQYF	TRBD2	TRBJ2-7	.	TRBV19
TGCGCCAGCAGCCAAGACGAGGGACTAGCGGGAGCAGATACGCAGTATTTT	CASSQDEGLAGADTQYF	TRBD2	TRBJ2-3	.	TRBV4-1
TGTGCCAGCAGCTTAGAGGGCGCCTATGGCTACACCTTC	CASSLEGAYGYTF	.	TRBJ1-2	few	TRBV11-2
TGTGCCAGCTTCCGTGCGAACGATTCACCCCTCCACTTT	CASFRANDSPLHF	.	TRBJ1-6	few	TRBV6-5
TGTGCCAGCAGTGCCCCCGGGGCGGGGGCGAACACTGAAGCTTTCTTT	CASSAPGAGANTEAFF	.	TRBJ1-1	once	TRBV25-1
TGTGCCAGCAGCTTACCTGGACAGGGACTTCTTGAAGCTTTCTTT	CASSLPGQGLLEAFF	TRBD1	TRBJ1-1	few	TRBV11-1
TGCGCCAGCAGCTTGATCGGGGGGGGTAGGAATGAGCAGTTCTTC	CASSLIGGGRNEQFF	TRBD2	TRBJ2-1	.	TRBV4-1
TGTGCCAGCAGCTTTATGTCAGGGGCTGGAAACACCATATATTTT	CASSFMSGAGNTIYF	.	TRBJ1-3	.	TRBV7-3
TGTGCCAGCACCTTTACGGGGGTCTACGAGCAGTACTTC	CASTFTGVYEQYF	.	TRBJ2-7	.	TRBV2
TGTGCCAGCGGGACTAGCGGGGGGTATGAGCAGTACTTC	CASGTSGGYEQYF	TRBD2	TRBJ2-7	.	TRBV6-6
TGTGCCAGCAGTGCCAGGGCTTATTCATCGGGAGACTATGGCTACACCTTC	CASSARAYSSGDYGYTF	.	TRBJ1-2	.	TRBV27
TGCGCCAGCAGCTTGTACGGGACAAGAAAAGAGACCCAGTACTTC	CASSLYGTRKETQYF	.	TRBJ2-5	.	TRBV5-1
TGTGCCAGCAGCTCAAACTGGGCTAATGAGCAGTTCTTC	CASSSNWANEQFF	.	TRBJ2-1	.	TRBV7-2
TGTGCCAGCAGCTTCGGACAGAGCTATGGCTACACCTTC	CASSFGQSYGYTF	.	TRBJ1-2	few	TRBV7-2